Below, 3 T cell receptor beta chains from the same sample are listed, as sequenced in a study of Graves' ophthalmopathy and Graves' hyperthyroidism. As the template, RNA transcripts were used to amplify TCR beta CDR3 regions. First-round RT-PCR employed HTBI primers, with a second-round multiplex PCR after it. TCRdb recomputed calls from the multiplex PCR reads with MiXCR, one row per CDR3 protein. Here the sample spans about 340,000 distinct CDR3 sequences, roughly 16% being singletons. The sequenced material came from peripheral blood. The receptors stem from an adult man with Graves' ophthalmopathy.

This clonotype has a count of ten or more. The rearrangement uses TRBV12-3 or TRBV12-4 and TRBJ1-1, with TRBD1 matching 7 bases. CDR3 length equals 13 residues. With 4 bases clipped from V and 4 bases from J, the junction kept 3 bases outside the gene matches. The CDR3 spells CASSYHRGTEAFF. CDR3 bases: TGTGCCAGCAGTTACCACAGGGGCACTGAAGCTTTCTTT.

This clonotype was detected once. The chain recombines TRBV6-1 with TRBJ2-7; D perhaps matches TRBD1 (5 bases). V was shortened by 7 bases and J by 7 bases, with 17 bases between the two germline ends. There are 13 residues in the CDR3. Germline loops: CDR1 MNHNS, CDR2 SASEGT. The CDR3 DNA follows: TGTGCCAGCACCACGCAGGGTACTGGAGAGCAGTACTTC. This encodes CASTTQGTGEQYF.

The chain links TRBV25-1 to TRBJ1-2, with a weak D call TRBD1 (5 bases). This CDR3 has 13 residues. Germline-derived CDR1 and CDR2 are MGHDK and SYGVNS. V lost 6 bases and J 9 bases, leaving 17 bases between the germline ends. The CDR3 nucleotides are TGTGCCAGCAGGGACACCGGGGACGGGAGCTACACCTTC. Protein: CASRDTGDGSYTF.